This is a list of T cell receptor beta chains from one sample in a study of blood T cell repertoires in COVID-19. TCRdb's table, derived via immunoSEQ multiplex PCR, lists solely in-frame clones and lacks some. The table has about 280,000 clones, roughly 90% seen once. Input material: peripheral blood. The source of these receptors is a woman in her seventies with COVID-19, enrolled during active disease. Both conserved end residues are part of each CDR3. Fields, in order: J gene, clone size, V gene, D gene, CDR3 DNA, CDR3 protein. The D gene is left open where the match is weak. Size tells how often a clone was seen (once, few, many) or the class of an expanded clone, and some rows leave it out.

>TRBJ2-3|-|TRBV10-2|TRBD1
TGCGCCAGCAGTGAGTCTGGACAGGGTCCAGATACGCAGTATTTT
CASSESGQGPDTQYF
>TRBJ1-4|-|TRBV5-6|-
TGTGCCAGCAGCCCTAGGGGCAGAAATGAAAAACTGTTTTTT
CASSPRGRNEKLFF
>TRBJ1-1|few|TRBV18|-
TGTGCCAGCTCACCTTTGACAGGAGACACTGAAGCTTTCTTT
CASSPLTGDTEAFF
>TRBJ1-1|-|TRBV27|TRBD1
TGTGCCAGCACCCAGGGACAGGGGAACACTGAAGCTTTCTTT
CASTQGQGNTEAFF
>TRBJ1-2|-|TRBV9|-
TGTGCCAGCAGCGTACAGGCGGCCGGGGTACCTAACTATGGCTACACCTTC
CASSVQAAGVPNYGYTF
>TRBJ2-2|once|TRBV5-1|-
TGCGCCAGCAAACCGGAGGAGTATCTTGGGGAGCTGTTTTTT
CASKPEEYLGELFF
>TRBJ1-4|-|TRBV12-5|-
TGTGCTAGTGGTCCGTGGGCCAGGTATAATGAAAAACTGTTTTTT
CASGPWARYNEKLFF
>TRBJ1-5|once|TRBV6-5|-
TGTGCCAGCAGTTACTCGCCCAGGCAGCCCCAGCATTTT
CASSYSPRQPQHF
>TRBJ1-2|-|TRBV19|-
TGTGCCAGTAGTCGGTCGACTGGAGCTAACTATGGCTACACCTTC
CASSRSTGANYGYTF
>TRBJ1-2|-|TRBV19|-
TGTGCCAGTAGCTTAGAGCGGTACTATGGCTACACCTTC
CASSLERYYGYTF
>TRBJ2-1|few|TRBV7-2|-
TGTGCCAGCAGCTTCACTGATTCTTCCTACAATGAGCAGTTCTTC
CASSFTDSSYNEQFF
>TRBJ2-1|-|TRBV9|TRBD2
TGTGCCAGCAGCGTATCCGGCGGGGGTAACTACAATGAGCAGTTCTTC
CASSVSGGGNYNEQFF
>TRBJ1-2|-|TRBV10-2|TRBD1
TGCGCCAGCAGTCCCGGACAGGGGGCGGTGTATGGCTACACCTTC
CASSPGQGAVYGYTF
>TRBJ1-1|once|TRBV6-5|-
TGTGCCAGCAACGACCAGGGAGGGGGCACTGAAGCTTTCTTT
CASNDQGGGTEAFF
>TRBJ2-1|-|TRBV5-5|TRBD1
TGTGCCAGCAGCGGGGACAGGGGTGAGCAGTTCTTC
CASSGDRGEQFF
>TRBJ2-1|-|TRBV6-5|-
TGTGCCAGCAAGGAGGGGACGCTGGTGGGGGAGCAGTTCTTC
CASKEGTLVGEQFF
>TRBJ2-7|-|TRBV5-6|-
TGTGCCAGCAGCTTGCTTGGGGTAGCGAACGAGCAGTACTTC
CASSLLGVANEQYF
>TRBJ2-7|-|TRBV18|TRBD1
TGTGCCAGCTCACCACGCAATGGACAGGGGAATCCCTACGAGCAGTACTTC
CASSPRNGQGNPYEQYF
>TRBJ1-2|-|TRBV7-9|-
TGTGCCAGCAGCTTATTCCCGTACTATGGCTACACCTTC
CASSLFPYYGYTF
>TRBJ2-7|-|TRBV7-2|-
TGTGCCAGCAGCTTAGGCGGGTTGAGCTCCTACGAGCAGTACTTC
CASSLGGLSSYEQYF
>TRBJ1-2|-|TRBV6-5|-
TGTGCCAGCAGTTTTCAGGGAAGGGGCGGCTACACCTTC
CASSFQGRGGYTF
>TRBJ2-5|-|TRBV20-1|-
TGCAGTGCTAGTGGGGCAGAAGAGCAAGAGACCCAGTACTTC
CSASGAEEQETQYF
>TRBJ1-5|-|TRBV18|-
TGTGCCAGCTCCAACTACAGGGCAAGTGATCAGCCCCAGCATTTT
CASSNYRASDQPQHF
>TRBJ2-6|-|TRBV10-3|TRBD1
TGTGCCACGACAGGGGACGGGGCCAACGTCCTGACTTTC
CATTGDGANVLTF
>TRBJ1-6|-|TRBV18|TRBD1
TGTGCCAGCTCACCAAGGGGACAGGGGGCGAAAGGGTCACCCCTCCACTTT
CASSPRGQGAKGSPLHF
>TRBJ2-7|-|TRBV21-1|-
TGTGCCAGCAGCAAACACCAGGGCCCCGAGCAGTACTTC
CASSKHQGPEQYF
>TRBJ1-2|-|TRBV28|-
TGTGCCAGCAGTTTAGGCAGGGGATCTGGCTACACCTTC
CASSLGRGSGYTF
>TRBJ1-2|-|TRBV10-2|-
TGCGCCAGCAGTACTGAAGGGACTTGGTATGGCTACACCTTC
CASSTEGTWYGYTF
>TRBJ1-1|-|TRBV30|-
TGTGCCTGGAGTGACCAGGGCCGCACTGAAGCTTTCTTT
CAWSDQGRTEAFF
>TRBJ1-1|-|TRBV7-2|-
TGTGCCAGCAGCTTAGAAAACAGGGCCAGGACTGAAGCTTTCTTT
CASSLENRARTEAFF
>TRBJ2-7|-|TRBV4-3|TRBD2
TGCGCCAGCAGCCAAGATCTAGCGGGGGGCTACGAGCAGTACTTC
CASSQDLAGGYEQYF
>TRBJ2-3|-|TRBV15|TRBD1
TGTGCCACCGGACTGGACAGGGCGGAAGATACGCAGTATTTT
CATGLDRAEDTQYF
>TRBJ1-1|-|TRBV30|TRBD1
TGTGCCTCCAACAGGGGCCCGAACACTGAAGCTTTCTTT
CASNRGPNTEAFF
>TRBJ1-2|once|TRBV28|-
TGTGCCAGCAGGGACCCCCGGACAGGCTACACCTTC
CASRDPRTGYTF
>TRBJ1-1|-|TRBV6-5|-
TGTGCCAGCAGTTACTTACTCCCGGGTGAAGCTTTCTTT
CASSYLLPGEAFF
>TRBJ2-7|-|TRBV28|-
TGTGCCAGCAGTTTAAAGACACAGGGCCACGAGCAGTACTTC
CASSLKTQGHEQYF